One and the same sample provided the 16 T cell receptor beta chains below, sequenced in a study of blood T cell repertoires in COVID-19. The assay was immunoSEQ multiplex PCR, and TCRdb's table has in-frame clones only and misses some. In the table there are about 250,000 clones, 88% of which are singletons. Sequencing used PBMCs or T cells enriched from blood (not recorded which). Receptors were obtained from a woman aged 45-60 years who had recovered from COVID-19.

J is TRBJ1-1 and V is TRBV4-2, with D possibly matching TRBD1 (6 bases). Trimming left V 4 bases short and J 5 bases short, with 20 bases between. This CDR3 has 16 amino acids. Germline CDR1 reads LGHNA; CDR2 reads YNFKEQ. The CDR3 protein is CASSLPPGGRGTEAFF. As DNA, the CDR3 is TGTGCCAGCAGCCTCCCCCCGGGGGGGCGAGGGACTGAAGCTTTCTTT.

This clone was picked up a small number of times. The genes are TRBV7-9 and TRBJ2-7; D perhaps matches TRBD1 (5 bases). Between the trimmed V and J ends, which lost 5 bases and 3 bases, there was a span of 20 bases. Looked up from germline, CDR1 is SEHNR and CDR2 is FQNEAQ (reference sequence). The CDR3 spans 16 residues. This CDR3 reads CASSAWGPSSYYEQYF. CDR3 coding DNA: TGTGCCAGCAGCGCCTGGGGCCCAAGCTCTTACTACGAGCAGTACTTC.

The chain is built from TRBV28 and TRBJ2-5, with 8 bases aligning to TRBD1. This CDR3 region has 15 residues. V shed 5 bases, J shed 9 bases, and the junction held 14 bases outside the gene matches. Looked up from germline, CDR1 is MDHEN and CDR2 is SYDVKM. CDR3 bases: TGTGCCAGCAGTCGGTTACCGGGACAGGAGAAGGCCCAGTACTTC. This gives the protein CASSRLPGQEKAQYF.

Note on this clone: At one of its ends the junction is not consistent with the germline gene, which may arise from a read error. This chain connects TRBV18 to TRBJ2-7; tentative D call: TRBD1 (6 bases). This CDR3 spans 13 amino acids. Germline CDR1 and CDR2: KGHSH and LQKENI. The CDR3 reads CASSRTDRQILDF. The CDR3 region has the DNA TGTGCCAGCTCACGGACGGACAGACAGATACTCGACTTC.

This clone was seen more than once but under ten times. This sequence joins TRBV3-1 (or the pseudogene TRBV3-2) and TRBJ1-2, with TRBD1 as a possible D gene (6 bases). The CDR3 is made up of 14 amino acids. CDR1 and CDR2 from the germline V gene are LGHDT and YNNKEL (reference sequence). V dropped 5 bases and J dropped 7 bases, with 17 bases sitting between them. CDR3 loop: CASSASLQGSGYTF. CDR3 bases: TGTGCCAGCAGCGCGAGCCTACAGGGCTCTGGCTACACCTTC.

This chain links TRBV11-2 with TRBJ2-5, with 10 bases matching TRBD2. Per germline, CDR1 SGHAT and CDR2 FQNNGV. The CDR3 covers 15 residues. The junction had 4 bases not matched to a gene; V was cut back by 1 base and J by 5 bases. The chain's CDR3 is CASSLGTSGTETQYF. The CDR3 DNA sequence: TGTGCCAGCAGCTTAGGTACTAGCGGGACGGAGACCCAGTACTTC.

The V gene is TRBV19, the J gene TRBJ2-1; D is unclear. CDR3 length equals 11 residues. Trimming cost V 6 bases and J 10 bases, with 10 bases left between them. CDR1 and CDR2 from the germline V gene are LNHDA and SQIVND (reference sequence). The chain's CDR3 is CASRLLNEQFF. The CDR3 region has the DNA TGTGCCAGTAGACTACTTAACGAGCAGTTCTTC.

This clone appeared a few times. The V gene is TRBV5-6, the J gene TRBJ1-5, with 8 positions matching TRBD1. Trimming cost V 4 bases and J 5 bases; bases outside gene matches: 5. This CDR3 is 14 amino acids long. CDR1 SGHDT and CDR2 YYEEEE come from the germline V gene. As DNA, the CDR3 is TGTGCCAGCAGCATTAAGGACAGGGATCAGCCCCAGCATTTT. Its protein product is CASSIKDRDQPQHF.

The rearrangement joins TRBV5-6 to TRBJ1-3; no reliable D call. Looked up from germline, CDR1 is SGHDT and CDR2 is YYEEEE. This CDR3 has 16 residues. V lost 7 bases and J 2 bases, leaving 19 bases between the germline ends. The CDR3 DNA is TGTGCCAGCCGCCTAGGCCAACTTTCGACTGGAAACACCATATATTTT. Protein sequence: CASRLGQLSTGNTIYF.

CDR3 loop: CASSGQRGRGLSPLHF. The CDR3 coding sequence is TGTGCCAGCAGTGGGCAGCGTGGCAGGGGGCTCTCACCCCTCCACTTT. The gene calls are TRBV2 and TRBJ1-6; TRBD1 matches 8 bases. Germline V CDR1 and CDR2: SNHLY, FYNNEI. The V segment lost 4 bases and the J segment 10 bases; nucleotides outside the gene matches: 12. The CDR3 consists of 16 residues.

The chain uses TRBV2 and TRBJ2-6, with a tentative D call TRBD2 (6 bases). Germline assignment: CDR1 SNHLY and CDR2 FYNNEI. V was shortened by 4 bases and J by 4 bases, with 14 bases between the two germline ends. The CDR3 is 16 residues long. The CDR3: CASSGHGGAGANVLTF. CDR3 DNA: TGTGCCAGCAGTGGACATGGAGGGGCCGGGGCCAACGTCCTGACTTTC. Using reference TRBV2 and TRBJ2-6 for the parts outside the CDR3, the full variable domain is EPEVTQTPSHQVTQMGQEVILRCVPISNHLYFYWYRQILGQKVEFLVSFYNNEISEKSEIFDDQFSVERPDGSNFTLKIRSTKLEDSAMYFCASSGHGGAGANVLTFGAGSRLTVL.

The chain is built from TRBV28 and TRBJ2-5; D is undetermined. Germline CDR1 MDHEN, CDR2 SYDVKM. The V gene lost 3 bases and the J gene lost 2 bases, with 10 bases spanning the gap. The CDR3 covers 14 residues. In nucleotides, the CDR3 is TGTGCCAGCAGTTTTTCACCACTGCAAGAGACCCAGTACTTC. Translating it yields CASSFSPLQETQYF. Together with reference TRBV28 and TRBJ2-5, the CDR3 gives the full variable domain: DVKVTQSSRYLVKRTGEKVFLECVQDMDHENMFWYRQDPGLGLRLIYFSYDVKMKEKGDIPEGYSVSREKKERFSLILESASTNQTSMYLCASSFSPLQETQYFGPGTRLLVL.

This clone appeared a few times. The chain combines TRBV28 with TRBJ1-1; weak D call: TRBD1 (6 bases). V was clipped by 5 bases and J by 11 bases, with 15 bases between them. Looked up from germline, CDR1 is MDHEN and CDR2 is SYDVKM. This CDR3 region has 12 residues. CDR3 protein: CASSGDIKRAFF. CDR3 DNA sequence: TGTGCCAGCAGTGGGGACATTAAGAGGGCTTTCTTT.

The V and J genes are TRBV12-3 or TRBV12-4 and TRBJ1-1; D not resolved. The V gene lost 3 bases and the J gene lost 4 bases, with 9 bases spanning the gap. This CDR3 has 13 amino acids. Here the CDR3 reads CASSFSGSTEAFF. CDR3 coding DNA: TGTGCCAGCAGTTTTTCGGGGAGCACTGAAGCTTTCTTT.

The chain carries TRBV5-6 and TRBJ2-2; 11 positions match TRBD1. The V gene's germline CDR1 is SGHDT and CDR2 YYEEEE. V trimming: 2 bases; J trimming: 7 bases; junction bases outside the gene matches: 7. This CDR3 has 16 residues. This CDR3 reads CASSFGTGGLVGELFF. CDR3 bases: TGTGCCAGCAGCTTCGGGACAGGGGGACTTGTCGGGGAGCTGTTTTTT. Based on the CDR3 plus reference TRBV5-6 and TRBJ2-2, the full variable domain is DAGVTQSPTHLIKTRGQQVTLRCSPKSGHDTVSWYQQALGQGPQFIFQYYEEEERQRGNFPDRFSGHQFPNYSSELNVNALLLGDSALYLCASSFGTGGLVGELFFGEGSRLTVL.

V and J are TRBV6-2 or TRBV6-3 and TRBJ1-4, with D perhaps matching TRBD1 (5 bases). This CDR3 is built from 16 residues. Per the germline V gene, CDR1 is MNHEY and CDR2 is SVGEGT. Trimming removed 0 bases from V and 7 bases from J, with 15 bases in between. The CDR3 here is CASSYSTRAVSEKLFF. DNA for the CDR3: TGTGCCAGCAGTTACTCGACCAGGGCGGTGAGTGAAAAACTGTTTTTT.